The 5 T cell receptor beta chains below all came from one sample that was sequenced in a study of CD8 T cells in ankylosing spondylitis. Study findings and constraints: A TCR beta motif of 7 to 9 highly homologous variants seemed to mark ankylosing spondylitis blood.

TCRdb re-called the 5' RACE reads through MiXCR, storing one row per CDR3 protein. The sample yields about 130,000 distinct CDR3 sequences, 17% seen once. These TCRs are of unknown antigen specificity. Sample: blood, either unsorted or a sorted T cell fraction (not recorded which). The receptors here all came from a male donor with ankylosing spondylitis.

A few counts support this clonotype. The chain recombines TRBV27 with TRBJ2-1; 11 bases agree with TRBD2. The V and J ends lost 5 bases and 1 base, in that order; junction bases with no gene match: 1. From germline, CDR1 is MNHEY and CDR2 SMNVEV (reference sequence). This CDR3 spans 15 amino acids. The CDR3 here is CASSASGGSYNEQFF. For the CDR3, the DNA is TGTGCCAGCAGTGCTAGCGGGGGGTCCTACAATGAGCAGTTCTTC.

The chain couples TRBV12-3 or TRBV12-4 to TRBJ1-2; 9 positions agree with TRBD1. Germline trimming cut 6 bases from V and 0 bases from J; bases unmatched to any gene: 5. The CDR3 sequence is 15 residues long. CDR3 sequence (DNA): TGTGCCAGCAGCCCTGGGACAGGGTCTAACTATGGCTACACCTTC. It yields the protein CASSPGTGSNYGYTF.

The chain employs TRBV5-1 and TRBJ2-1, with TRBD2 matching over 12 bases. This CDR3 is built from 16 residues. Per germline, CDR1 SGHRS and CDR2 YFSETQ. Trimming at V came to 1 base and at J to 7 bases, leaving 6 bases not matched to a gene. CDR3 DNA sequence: TGCGCCAGCAGCTTGTACGGACTAGCGGGATCGAATGAGCAGTTCTTC. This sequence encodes CASSLYGLAGSNEQFF.

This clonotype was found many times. DNA for the CDR3: TGTGCCAGTCAACCTTCTTACCTCTTTACTTACGAGCAGTACTTC. The encoded protein is CASQPSYLFTYEQYF. The V and J genes are TRBV12-3 or TRBV12-4 and TRBJ2-7; D uncertain. This CDR3 spans 15 amino acids. V was clipped by 9 bases and J by 4 bases, with 22 bases between them.

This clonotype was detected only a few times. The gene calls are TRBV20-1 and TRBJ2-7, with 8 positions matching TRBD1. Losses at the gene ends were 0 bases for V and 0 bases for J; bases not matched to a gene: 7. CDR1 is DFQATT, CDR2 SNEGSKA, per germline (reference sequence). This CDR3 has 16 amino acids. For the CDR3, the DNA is TGCAGTGCTAGAGATTTGCGGACAGGGCCCTCCTACGAGCAGTACTTC. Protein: CSARDLRTGPSYEQYF.